These T cell receptor beta chains were read from a single sample in a study of neurological immune-mediated disorders. TCRdb re-derived calls from the 5' RACE reads in MiXCR, one entry per CDR3 protein. The sample has about 59,000 distinct CDR3 sequences, roughly an eighth seen once. Sequenced: PBMCs. The origin of the receptors is an older woman with HTLV-1-associated myelopathy (HAM/TSP). Both conserved end residues are part of each CDR3. D genes are given only for firm matches. The listing skips clone size in some rows; elsewhere it reads once, few, many or a size class.

NA	many	TRBV20-1	TRBJ2-5	TGCAGTGCTCAAAAACCGACAGCTCCCATGGCCCAGTACTTC	CSAQKPTAPMAQYF
NA	many	TRBV5-1	TRBJ1-2	TGCGCCAGCAGCTTGGGGACGGAAGGCTACACCTTC	CASSLGTEGYTF
NA	NA	TRBV28	TRBJ1-1	TGCTCCAGCAAACTCTCGGGGGCGAACACTGAAGCTTTCTTT	CSSKLSGANTEAFF
NA	NA	TRBV7-8	TRBJ2-3	TGTGCCAGCAGCCCAGACACAGATACGCAGTATTTT	CASSPDTDTQYF
TRBD1	many	TRBV10-3	TRBJ1-6	TGTGCCATCACCCCGACAGGGAATTCACCCCTCCACTTT	CAITPTGNSPLHF
NA	many	TRBV4-1	TRBJ2-1	TGCGCCAGCAGCCATATCACTAACAATGAGCAGTTCTTC	CASSHITNNEQFF
NA	many	TRBV20-1	TRBJ1-2	TGCAGTGCTAGGGACGCAGGGGACCCAGCTAACTATGGCTACACCTTC	CSARDAGDPANYGYTF
NA	NA	TRBV20-1	TRBJ1-4	TGCAGTGCATTACGCAGGGGTGAAAAACTGTTTTTT	CSALRRGEKLFF
TRBD2	many	TRBV20-1	TRBJ2-7	TGCAGTGCTAGTTCACCCCCACAGACTAGCGGGAGTGGCGAGCAGTACTTC	CSASSPPQTSGSGEQYF
TRBD2	NA	TRBV27	TRBJ2-1	TGTGCCAGCAGTTTAAGGGTTAGCGGGAGCTCAGCCAATGAGCAGTTCTTC	CASSLRVSGSSANEQFF
TRBD2	many	TRBV6-1	TRBJ2-7	TGTGCCAGCAGTGAGACTAGCGGAGGCTACGAGCAGTACTTC	CASSETSGGYEQYF
NA	many	TRBV5-1	TRBJ2-7	TGCGCCAGCAGCTTGGAACCGGGGAGCTCCTACGAGCAGTACTTC	CASSLEPGSSYEQYF